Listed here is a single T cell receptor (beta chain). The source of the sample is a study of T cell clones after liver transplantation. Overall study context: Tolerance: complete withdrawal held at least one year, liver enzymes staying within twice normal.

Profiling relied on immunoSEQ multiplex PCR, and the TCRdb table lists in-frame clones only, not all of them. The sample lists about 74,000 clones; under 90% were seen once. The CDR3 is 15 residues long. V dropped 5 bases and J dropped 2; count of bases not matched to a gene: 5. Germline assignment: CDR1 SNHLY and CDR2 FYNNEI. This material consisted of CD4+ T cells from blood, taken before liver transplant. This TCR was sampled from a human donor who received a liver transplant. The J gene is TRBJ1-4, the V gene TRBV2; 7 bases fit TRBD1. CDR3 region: CASSPQGGTNEKLFF. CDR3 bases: TGTGCCAGCAGTCCTCAGGGGGGGACTAATGAAAAACTGTTTTTT.